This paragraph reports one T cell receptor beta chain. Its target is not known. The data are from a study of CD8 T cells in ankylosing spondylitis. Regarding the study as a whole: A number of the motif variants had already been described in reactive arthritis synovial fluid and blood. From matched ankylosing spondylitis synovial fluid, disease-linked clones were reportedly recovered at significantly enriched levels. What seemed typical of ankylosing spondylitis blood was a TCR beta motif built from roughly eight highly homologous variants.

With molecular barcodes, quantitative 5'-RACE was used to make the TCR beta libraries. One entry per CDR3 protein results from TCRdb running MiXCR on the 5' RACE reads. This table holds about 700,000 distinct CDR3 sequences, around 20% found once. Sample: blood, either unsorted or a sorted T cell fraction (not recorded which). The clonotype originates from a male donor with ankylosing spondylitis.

The CDR3 DNA follows: TGCAGCGTTGAAGTGCCAGCGGGAGGGAGTGAGCAGTTCTTC. Translation: CSVEVPAGGSEQFF. This chain joins TRBV29-1 and TRBJ2-1; 10 bases map to TRBD2. Germline V CDR1 and CDR2: SQVTM, ANQGSEA. Trimming cost V 1 base and J 9 bases; bases outside gene matches: 6. The CDR3 spans 14 residues.